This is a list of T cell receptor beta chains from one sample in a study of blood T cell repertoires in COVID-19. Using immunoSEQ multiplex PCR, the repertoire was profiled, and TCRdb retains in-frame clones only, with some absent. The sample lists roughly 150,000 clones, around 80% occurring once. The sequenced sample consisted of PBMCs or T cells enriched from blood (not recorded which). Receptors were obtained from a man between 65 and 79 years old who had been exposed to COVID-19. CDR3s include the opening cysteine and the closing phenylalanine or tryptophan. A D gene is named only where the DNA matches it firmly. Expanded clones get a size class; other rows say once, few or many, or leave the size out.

CDR3: CASSFVNSPLHF
DNA: TGTGCCAGCAGTTTCGTGAATTCACCCCTCCACTTT
V: TRBV27
size: few
D: -
J: TRBJ1-6

CDR3: CASSPRQGPSGGYTF
DNA: TGTGCCAGCAGCCCCAGACAGGGGCCCTCGGGTGGCTACACCTTC
V: TRBV7-9
size: once
D: TRBD1
J: TRBJ1-2

CDR3: CASSVGLSTGELFF
DNA: TGTGCCAGCAGCGTAGGACTGTCGACCGGGGAGCTGTTTTTT
V: TRBV9
size: -
D: -
J: TRBJ2-2

CDR3: CASRNDRGLNEQYF
DNA: TGTGCCAGCAGGAATGACAGGGGGCTCAACGAGCAGTACTTC
V: TRBV6-5
size: -
D: TRBD1
J: TRBJ2-7

CDR3: CASSTQGAEQFF
DNA: TGTGCCAGCAGCACTCAGGGGGCCGAGCAGTTCTTC
V: TRBV7-3
size: -
D: TRBD1
J: TRBJ2-1

CDR3: CASSSRGTGGGGYTF
DNA: TGTGCCAGCAGCTCCAGAGGGACAGGCGGTGGTGGCTACACCTTC
V: TRBV7-9
size: once
D: TRBD1
J: TRBJ1-2

CDR3: CASSDGETQYF
DNA: TGTGCCAGCAGTGACGGGGAGACCCAGTACTTC
V: TRBV2
size: -
D: -
J: TRBJ2-5

CDR3: CASSKGLAVTGELFF
DNA: TGTGCCAGTAGTAAGGGACTAGCAGTCACCGGGGAGCTGTTTTTT
V: TRBV19
size: -
D: TRBD2
J: TRBJ2-2

CDR3: CASSDSSLRFSLNNEQFF
DNA: TGTGCCAGCAGTGACTCGAGTCTCCGGTTTAGCCTAAACAATGAGCAGTTCTTC
V: TRBV6-4
size: -
D: -
J: TRBJ2-1

CDR3: CASSFEGGPSLEQFF
DNA: TGTGCCAGCAGCTTCGAGGGAGGGCCGTCGTTAGAGCAGTTCTTC
V: TRBV5-6
size: few
D: TRBD2
J: TRBJ2-1

CDR3: CASSPMVLRGAFF
DNA: TGTGCCAGCAGCCCAATGGTACTCCGCGGGGCTTTCTTT
V: TRBV7-2
size: -
D: -
J: TRBJ1-1

CDR3: CASSLGTGGTGELFF
DNA: TGTGCCAGCAGCTTGGGGACAGGGGGCACCGGGGAGCTGTTTTTT
V: TRBV5-8
size: once
D: TRBD1
J: TRBJ2-2

CDR3: CASSSQGYGEGLFSYNEQFF
DNA: TGTGCCAGCAGTTCTCAGGGGTATGGAGAGGGATTATTCTCCTACAATGAGCAGTTCTTC
V: TRBV6-4
size: -
D: -
J: TRBJ2-1

CDR3: CASSRLGGGNEQFF
DNA: TGTGCCAGCAGTCGGCTAGGAGGAGGCAATGAGCAGTTCTTC
V: TRBV28
size: -
D: -
J: TRBJ2-1

CDR3: CASSQDFPFGELFF
DNA: TGCGCCAGCAGCCAAGATTTCCCTTTCGGGGAGCTGTTTTTT
V: TRBV4-3
size: -
D: -
J: TRBJ2-2

CDR3: CASSQDPGLGDNEQFF
DNA: TGTGCCAGCAGCCAAGATCCCGGACTAGGGGATAATGAGCAGTTCTTC
V: TRBV14
size: -
D: TRBD2
J: TRBJ2-1

CDR3: CASSLTLNRGPPGF
DNA: TGTGCCAGCAGTTTAACATTAAACAGGGGGCCCCCAGGCTTC
V: TRBV27
size: -
D: TRBD1
J: TRBJ2-7

CDR3: CASSLIGRVEGYTF
DNA: TGTGCCAGCAGTTTAATCGGGAGGGTTGAGGGCTACACCTTC
V: TRBV28
size: -
D: -
J: TRBJ1-2

CDR3: CASSYRLAGIGELFF
DNA: TGTGCCAGCAGTTACCGGCTAGCGGGGATCGGGGAGCTGTTTTTT
V: TRBV6-2/TRBV6-3
size: few
D: TRBD2
J: TRBJ2-2

CDR3: CASSTPDRFYEQYF
DNA: TGTGCCAGCAGCACGCCGGACAGGTTCTACGAGCAGTACTTC
V: TRBV7-2
size: -
D: TRBD1
J: TRBJ2-7

CDR3: CASRELAGYNTGELFF
DNA: TGTGCCAGTAGGGAGCTAGCGGGTTATAACACCGGGGAGCTGTTTTTT
V: TRBV19
size: -
D: TRBD2
J: TRBJ2-2

CDR3: CSVKLRLAGDEQYF
DNA: TGCAGCGTTAAATTAAGACTAGCGGGAGACGAGCAGTACTTC
V: TRBV29-1
size: -
D: TRBD2
J: TRBJ2-7

CDR3: CASSPLRSTGATGELFF
DNA: TGCGCCAGCAGCCCCTTGCGATCGACAGGGGCGACCGGGGAGCTGTTTTTT
V: TRBV4-1
size: few
D: TRBD1
J: TRBJ2-2

CDR3: CASSSEGVSYEQYF
DNA: TGTGCCAGCTCATCCGAGGGAGTATCCTACGAGCAGTACTTC
V: TRBV2
size: once
D: -
J: TRBJ2-7

CDR3: CASDARTGGRDEQYF
DNA: TGTGCCAGCGACGCTCGGACAGGGGGCAGGGACGAGCAGTACTTC
V: TRBV6-6
size: -
D: TRBD1
J: TRBJ2-7

CDR3: CASLYSGRSGELFF
DNA: TGTGCCAGCCTCTATAGCGGGAGGTCCGGGGAGCTGTTTTTT
V: TRBV2
size: -
D: TRBD2
J: TRBJ2-2